The next 8 T cell receptor beta chains were all read from a single sample in a study of Graves' ophthalmopathy and Graves' hyperthyroidism. Scientists amplified the TCR beta CDR3 regions from RNA transcripts. RT-PCR with HTBI primers came first, then second-round multiplex PCR. TCRdb ran MiXCR on the multiplex PCR reads and lists one entry per CDR3 protein. The table records 650,000 to 900,000 distinct CDR3 sequences, 40% of them present only once. Source material: peripheral blood. Every receptor here comes from an adult man with Graves' ophthalmopathy.

As DNA, the CDR3 is TGTGCCAGCAGTGACAGGGGGAGGAATTCACCCCTCCACTTT. Residues: CASSDRGRNSPLHF. The chain recombines TRBV9 with TRBJ1-6; 9 bases align to TRBD1. This CDR3 is built from 14 residues. Germline values: CDR1 SGDLS, CDR2 YYNGEE. Germline trimming cut 5 bases from V and 7 bases from J; bases unmatched to any gene: 4.

The V gene is TRBV20-1, the J gene TRBJ1-1; TRBD1 matches 8 bases. Germline-derived CDR1 and CDR2 are DFQATT and SNEGSKA (reference sequence). Trimming took 6 bases from V and 2 from J; bases not matched to a gene: 8. The CDR3 sequence is 14 residues long. The CDR3 DNA reads TGCAGTGCCCAGAGGACAGGGCCCAACACTGAAGCTTTCTTT. Its translation is CSAQRTGPNTEAFF.

With regard to this clonotype: This may be a read error, as it is one base from a much larger clone. This rearrangement joins TRBV7-9 to TRBJ2-5; D not certain. Looked up from germline, CDR1 is SEHNR and CDR2 is FQNEAQ (reference sequence). The CDR3 covers 13 residues. CDR3 region: CASGLVFQETQYF. CDR3 nucleotide sequence: TGTGCCAGCGGCTTAGTCTTCCAAGAGACCCAGTACTTC.

As regards this clonotype: Germline and junction disagree at one end, which may indicate a read error. V and J are TRBV10-3 and TRBJ2-7; the D gene is possibly TRBD2 (5 bases). The CDR3 covers 15 residues. The germline gives CDR1 ENHRY, CDR2 SYGVKD. The CDR3 coding sequence is TGTGCCAGCAGTTACGGGGAAGAACTGACCTACGAGCAGTACTTC. This translates into CASSYGEELTYEQYF.

The table lists this clonotype with many counts. V and J are TRBV7-9 and TRBJ1-4; the D is unclear. The CDR3 runs to 12 residues. Germline-derived CDR1 and CDR2 are SEHNR and FQNEAQ (reference sequence). V lost 5 bases, J lost 12 bases, and 13 bases lay in between. CDR3 sequence reads: CASSHVLSELFF. The CDR3 DNA follows: TGTGCCAGCAGCCACGTGTTGTCGGAACTGTTTTTT.

Remarks on this clonotype: One end of the junction is discordant with germline, which a read error may explain. The rearrangement uses TRBV24-1 and TRBJ2-3; no firm D call. The CDR3 runs to 13 residues. Per the germline V gene, CDR1 is KGHDR and CDR2 is SFDVKD. The CDR3 reads CASSLMATDTQYF. CDR3 DNA sequence: TGTGCCAGCAGTTTAATGGCAACAGATACGCAGTATTTT.

This clonotype was observed a few times. The chain uses TRBV20-1 and TRBJ1-5; TRBD1 matches at 8 bases. This CDR3 has 13 amino acids. Germline CDR1 reads DFQATT; CDR2 reads SNEGSKA (reference sequence). After removal of 7 bases from V and 4 bases from J, the junction contained 6 bases not matched to a gene. The CDR3 sequence: CSVQGARNQPQHF. Written as DNA, the CDR3 is TGCAGTGTCCAGGGGGCGCGTAATCAGCCCCAGCATTTT.

In nucleotides, the CDR3 is TGTGCCAGCAGCTCAGCGGGGGACAGCTACGAGCAGTACTTC. It encodes CASSSAGDSYEQYF. The chain uses TRBV7-2 and TRBJ2-7, with D maybe TRBD2 (8 bases). CDR1 is SGHTA and CDR2 is FQGNSA in the germline V gene. The CDR3 has 14 amino acids. With 4 bases removed from V and 3 bases from J, the gap between germline ends came to 13 bases.